This T cell receptor beta chain was found in a study of CD8+ T cells in alopecia areata. Treatment reported: oral pan-JAK inhibitor, 5-10 mg twice daily. Lesional scalp punch biopsies and peripheral blood were collected from alopecia areata patients. Researchers picked out CD4+ and CD8+ T cells from PBMCs by sorting. In this sample, this clone turned up a few times. The antigen is unknown. CDR1 is SGHTA, CDR2 FQGNSA, per germline. The CDR3 contains 15 residues. V was clipped by 1 base and J by 5 bases, with 14 bases between them. Sequencing used cDNA as its template, made by extracting RNA and reverse transcribing it. Only in-frame clones appear in the TCRdb table, and some are missing; sequencing was by immunoSEQ multiplex PCR. The top ten clones hold 1.6% of a sample with some 220,000 clones, 50% to 70% of them seen once. Whole-study results and caveats: Throughout tofacitinib, many expanded lesional clones continued to persist in scalp and blood.

The rearrangement uses TRBV7-2 and TRBJ2-5, with D possibly being TRBD2 (6 bases). Here the sequenced sample was CD4+ T cells sorted from blood, taken at week 4, from a patient treated with tofacitinib. The source of this sequence is a human donor with alopecia areata. The CDR3 DNA reads TGTGCCAGCAGCTTAGATCGGGGGAGGTCGGAGACCCAGTACTTC. Its protein product is CASSLDRGRSETQYF. The entire variable domain, with the rest obtained from reference TRBV7-2 and TRBJ2-5, is as follows: GAGVSQSPSNKVTEKGKDVELRCDPISGHTALYWYRQSLGQGLEFLIYFQGNSAPDKSGLPSDRFSAERTGGSVSTLTIQRTQQEDSAVYLCASSLDRGRSETQYFGPGTRLLVL.